The clone carrying this T cell receptor beta chain showed up just a few times. Its antigen is still unknown. The data stem from a study of CD8 T cells in ankylosing spondylitis. Study results and caveats: Some of the motif variants had earlier been found in reactive arthritis patients' fluid and blood. Seemingly characteristic of ankylosing spondylitis blood was a TCR beta motif consisting of fewer than 10 highly homologous variants. Disease-linked clones were CD8+ and relatively rare in peripheral blood. According to the report, clones linked to the disease were significantly enriched in matched synovial fluid samples taken from ankylosing spondylitis patients.

This CDR3 is built from 14 residues. The V gene's germline CDR1 is MNHEY and CDR2 SVGAGI. V lost 4 bases and J lost 8; bases outside the gene matches: 5. 5'-RACE, quantitative and with molecular barcodes, yielded the TCR beta libraries. TCRdb re-analysed the 5' RACE reads in MiXCR, keeping a single row per CDR3 protein. The table has about 540,000 distinct CDR3 sequences, approximately 11% seen once; the top ten hold approximately 6.2%. The TCR comes from a male donor with ankylosing spondylitis. The sequenced material came from blood, either unsorted or a sorted T cell fraction (not recorded which). The chain recombines TRBV6-5 with TRBJ2-1, with 10 bases matching TRBD2. The CDR3 DNA reads TGTGCCAGCAGTTCAGCGGGAGGGGTATATGAGCAGTTCTTC. Encoded protein: CASSSAGGVYEQFF.